This TCR beta chain was obtained from a study of blood T cell repertoires in COVID-19. Only in-frame clones appear in the TCRdb table, and some are missing; sequencing was by immunoSEQ multiplex PCR. The table records fewer than 300,000 clones, about 89% of them present only once. Losses at the gene ends were 1 base for V and 4 bases for J; bases not matched to a gene: 13. CDR1 SGDLS and CDR2 YYNGEE come from the germline V gene. The CDR3 is 20 amino acids. V gene TRBV9 combines with J gene TRBJ2-1, with TRBD2 identical over 14 bases. Sequencing was carried out using peripheral blood. This receptor was taken from a man aged 40-49 years who had recovered from COVID-19. The CDR3 sequence is CASSVYGTSGGRVRYNEQFF. CDR3 coding DNA: TGTGCCAGCAGCGTATATGGGACTAGCGGGGGCAGAGTGCGTTACAATGAGCAGTTCTTC.